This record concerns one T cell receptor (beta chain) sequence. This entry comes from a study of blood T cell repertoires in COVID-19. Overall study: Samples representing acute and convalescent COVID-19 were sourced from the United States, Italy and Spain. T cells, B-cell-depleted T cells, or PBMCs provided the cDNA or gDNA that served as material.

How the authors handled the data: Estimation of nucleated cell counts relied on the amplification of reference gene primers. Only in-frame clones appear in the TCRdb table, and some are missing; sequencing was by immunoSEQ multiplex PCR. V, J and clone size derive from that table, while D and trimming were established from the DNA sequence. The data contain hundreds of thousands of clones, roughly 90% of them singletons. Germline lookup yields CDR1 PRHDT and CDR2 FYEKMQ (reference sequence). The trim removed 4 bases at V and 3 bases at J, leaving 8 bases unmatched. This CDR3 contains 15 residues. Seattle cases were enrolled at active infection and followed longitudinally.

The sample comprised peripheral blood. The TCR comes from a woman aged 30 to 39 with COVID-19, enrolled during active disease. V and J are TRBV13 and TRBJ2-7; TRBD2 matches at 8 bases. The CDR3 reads CASSYSGGAIYEQYF. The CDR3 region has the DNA TGTGCCAGCAGCTACTCCGGGGGGGCTATCTACGAGCAGTACTTC.